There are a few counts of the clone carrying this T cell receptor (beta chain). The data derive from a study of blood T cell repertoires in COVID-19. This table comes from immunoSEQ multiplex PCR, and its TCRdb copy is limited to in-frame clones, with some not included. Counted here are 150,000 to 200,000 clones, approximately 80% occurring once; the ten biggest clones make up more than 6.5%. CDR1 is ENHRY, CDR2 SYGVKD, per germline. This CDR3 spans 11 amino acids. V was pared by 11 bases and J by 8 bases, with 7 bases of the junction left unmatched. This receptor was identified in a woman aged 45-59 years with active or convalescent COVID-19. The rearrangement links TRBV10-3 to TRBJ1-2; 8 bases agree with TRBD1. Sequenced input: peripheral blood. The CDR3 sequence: CALTAGGGYTF. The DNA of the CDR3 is TGTGCCCTCACGGCAGGGGGCGGCTACACCTTC.